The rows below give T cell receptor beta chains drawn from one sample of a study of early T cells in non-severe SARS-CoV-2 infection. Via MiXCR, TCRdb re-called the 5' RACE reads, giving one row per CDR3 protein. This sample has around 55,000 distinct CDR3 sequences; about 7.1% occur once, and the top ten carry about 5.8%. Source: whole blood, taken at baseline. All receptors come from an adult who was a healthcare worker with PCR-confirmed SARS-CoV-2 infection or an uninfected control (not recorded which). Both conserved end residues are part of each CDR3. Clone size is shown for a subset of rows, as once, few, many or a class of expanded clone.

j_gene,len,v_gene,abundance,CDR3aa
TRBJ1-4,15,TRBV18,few,CASSPQTGVNEKLFF
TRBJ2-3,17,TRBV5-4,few,CASSLLGSGGASDTQYF
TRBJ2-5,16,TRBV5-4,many,CASSSRQGQYQETQYF
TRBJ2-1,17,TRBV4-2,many,CASSQVSGGAGYNEQFF
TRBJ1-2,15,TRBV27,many,CASSFQGQGDYGYTF
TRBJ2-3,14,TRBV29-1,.,CSVSPFLRADTQYF
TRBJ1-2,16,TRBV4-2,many,CASSQRGLGMNYGYTF
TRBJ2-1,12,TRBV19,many,CASGGGFGEQFF
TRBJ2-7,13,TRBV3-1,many,CASSPAFGYEQYF
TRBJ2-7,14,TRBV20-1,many,CSAIRTPLGEEQYF
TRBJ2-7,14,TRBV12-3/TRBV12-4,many,CASIRGAGRHEQYF
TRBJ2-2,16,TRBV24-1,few,CATSDRFRPYTGELFF
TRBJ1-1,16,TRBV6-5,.,CASSVSRGGVNTEAFF
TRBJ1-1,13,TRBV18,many,CASSPDWNTEAFF
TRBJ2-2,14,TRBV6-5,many,CASSLFPRTGELFF
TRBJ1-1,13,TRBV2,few,CASSDEGNTEAFF
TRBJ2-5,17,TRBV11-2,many,CASGTPHVLPSQETQYF
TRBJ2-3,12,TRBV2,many,CASRDPLDTQYF
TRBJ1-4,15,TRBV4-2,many,CASSQKPERGEKLFF
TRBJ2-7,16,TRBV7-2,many,CASSLRGGGANYEQYF
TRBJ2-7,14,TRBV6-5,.,CASSLRTGGSEQYF
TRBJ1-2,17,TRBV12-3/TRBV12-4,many,CASSYGTGAGKVYGYTF
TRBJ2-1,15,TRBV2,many,CASSFEGSSYNEQFF